This T cell receptor beta chain is drawn from a study of cytomegalovirus exposure and HLA in healthy donors. In the study overall: Of some 400 genotyped donors, about 80% grouped in the Caucasian-associated ancestry cluster.

The PCR made use of 60 Vbeta and 13 Jbeta primers. Produced via immunoSEQ multiplex PCR; TCRdb's table is partial and in-frame only. This sample carries some 120,000 clones, roughly 80% of them seen once, and the ten largest clones take over 2.5%. V trimming: 2 bases; J trimming: 9 bases; junction bases outside the gene matches: 3. This CDR3 spans 13 amino acids. CDR1 is SGHTA, CDR2 FQGNSA, per germline. The receptor was derived from a male donor in good health and CMV-seronegative. This chain links TRBV7-2 with TRBJ2-1; 8 nucleotides match TRBD2. The sequenced material came from PBMCs. The DNA for the CDR3 is TGTGCCAGCAGCTTAAACGGGGGGGTTGAGCAGTTCTTC. It encodes CASSLNGGVEQFF.